Listed here are 29 T cell receptor beta chains from one sample, sequenced in a study of T-cell reconstitution after alpha-beta-depleted transplantation in children. Unique molecular identifiers were used to barcode this TCRbeta library. MiXCR was run by TCRdb on the PCR reads, yielding one entry per CDR3 protein. The sample holds 600,000 to 700,000 distinct CDR3 sequences; about an eighth are singletons and the top ten take roughly 0.77%. The sequencing used PBMCs, collected before TCRalphabeta/CD19-depleted stem cell transplant. Every receptor here comes from a girl aged 2 to 9 with congenital amegakaryocytic thrombocytopenia, due to receive a stem cell transplant.

This clonotype showed up many times. The chain uses TRBV5-1 and TRBJ2-1; TRBD2 aligns across 8 bases. CDR1 is SGHRS and CDR2 is YFSETQ in the germline V gene. The CDR3 totals 20 residues. The V segment lost 3 bases and the J segment 0 bases; nucleotides outside the gene matches: 17. CDR3 in DNA: TGCGCCAGCAGCTCCCTGGGAGCGGGGGACCTGATGAGCTCCTACAATGAGCAGTTCTTC. Translating it yields CASSSLGAGDLMSSYNEQFF.

The genes are TRBV20-1 and TRBJ2-1; D call uncertain. V shed 6 bases and J shed 3 bases, with 18 bases lying between them. The germline CDR1 and CDR2 sequences are DFQATT and SNEGSKA (reference sequence). The CDR3 runs to 15 residues. In nucleotides, the CDR3 is TGCAGTGCCACATCCGCCCAGATCGACTACAATGAGCAGTTCTTC. It yields the protein CSATSAQIDYNEQFF.

With regard to this clonotype: This clone may be a read error of a much larger clone one base away. In this CDR3 the conserved last residue, phenylalanine or tryptophan, is missing, so a read error is likely. The V gene is TRBV9, the J gene TRBJ2-1; 9 bases agree with TRBD2. This CDR3 comprises 12 residues. The germline V gene has CDR1 SGDLS and CDR2 YYNGEE. V was pared by 3 bases and J by 12 bases, with 4 bases of the junction left unmatched. CDR3 loop: CASSGRLAVQFS. DNA of the CDR3: TGTGCCAGCAGCGGTAGACTAGCGGTGCAGTTCTCC.

This clonotype was seen a few times. This rearrangement joins TRBV4-1 to TRBJ2-1, with TRBD2 matching 9 bases. CDR3 length: 17 residues. Germline lookup yields CDR1 MGHRA and CDR2 YSYEKL. The junction had 13 bases not matched to a gene; V was cut back by 0 bases and J by 10 bases. CDR3 amino acids: CASSQDGGLAGFREQFF. CDR3 bases: TGCGCCAGCAGCCAAGACGGGGGCCTAGCGGGGTTCCGCGAGCAGTTCTTC.

In the case of this clonotype: Being one base from a much bigger clone, this may be a read error. The rearrangement links TRBV5-1 to TRBJ2-1, with 11 bases aligning to TRBD2. CDR3 length: 17 residues. Looked up from germline, CDR1 is SGHRS and CDR2 is YFSETQ. In DNA form, the CDR3 reads TGCGCCAGCAGCTTGTTCCTAGCGGGAGGTACCTACAATGAGCAGTCCTTC. Amino acids: CASSLFLAGGTYNEQSF.

The V gene is TRBV5-1, the J gene TRBJ2-5; D is undetermined. Between the trimmed V and J ends, which lost 0 bases and 4 bases, there was a span of 10 bases. CDR1 and CDR2 (germline): SGHRS, YFSETQ. CDR3 length equals 14 residues. The chain's CDR3 is CASSLAGSVETQYF. DNA for the CDR3: TGCGCCAGCAGCTTGGCCGGCTCAGTAGAGACCCAGTACTTC.

This clonotype was found a few times. The CDR3 loop reads CASSPTSGRASYRSGANVLTF. CDR3 nucleotide sequence: TGCGCCAGCAGCCCCACTAGCGGGAGGGCCTCTTATCGCTCTGGGGCCAACGTCCTGACTTTC. The chain employs TRBV5-1 and TRBJ2-6; 13 bases line up with TRBD2. V lost 4 bases to trimming and J lost 0 bases; unmatched junction nucleotides: 13. The germline V gene has CDR1 SGHRS and CDR2 YFSETQ. This CDR3 spans 21 amino acids.

This clonotype turned up a few times. The chain is built from TRBV5-1 and TRBJ2-3; 12 nucleotides match TRBD2. Trimming at V came to 9 bases and at J to 4 bases, leaving 6 bases not matched to a gene. Germline-derived CDR1 and CDR2 are SGHRS and YFSETQ. The CDR3 runs to 14 residues. The CDR3 reads CATRLAGGSDTQYF. The CDR3 nucleotides are TGCGCCACTCGGCTAGCGGGAGGGTCAGATACGCAGTATTTT.

This clonotype showed up many times. The chain carries TRBV5-1 and TRBJ2-1; 7 bases agree with TRBD2. The CDR3 contains 15 residues. In germline, CDR1 is SGHRS, CDR2 YFSETQ. Unmatched junction bases numbered 6, after V lost 2 bases and J lost 4 bases. The chain's CDR3 is CASSFLAEIYNEQFF. The CDR3 coding sequence is TGCGCCAGCAGCTTCCTAGCGGAGATTTACAATGAGCAGTTCTTC.

This clonotype appeared many times. An end of the junction differs from the germline gene, which may be a read error. The rearrangement links TRBV20-1 to TRBJ1-1; tentative D call: TRBD1 (6 bases). The germline V gene has CDR1 DFQATT and CDR2 SNEGSKA (reference sequence). CDR3 length equals 15 residues. The DNA of the CDR3 is TGCAGTGCTAGGAGAGGAGGACAGACTTTATACACTGACGAATTT. Protein sequence: CSARRGGQTLYTDEF.

This clonotype was counted many times. The chain recombines TRBV9 with TRBJ2-1; D may be TRBD2 (6 bases). Looked up from germline, CDR1 is SGDLS and CDR2 is YYNGEE. Trimming removed 5 bases from V and 4 bases from J, with 19 bases in between. The CDR3 has 16 residues. CDR3 residues: CASSKFKDYRYNEQFF. DNA of the CDR3: TGTGCCAGCAGTAAATTTAAGGACTACCGTTACAATGAGCAGTTCTTC.

The chain uses TRBV7-9 and TRBJ2-1; D is uncertain. CDR1 SEHNR and CDR2 FQNEAQ come from the germline V gene (reference sequence). The CDR3 consists of 17 residues. Trimming removed 0 bases at V and 4 bases at J, with 16 bases between. In DNA form, the CDR3 reads TGTGCCAGCAGCTTAGCGTCTGACCCCGCATCATACAATGAGCAGTTCTTC. Amino acids: CASSLASDPASYNEQFF.

At least ten counts were recorded for this clonotype. The chain uses TRBV7-2 and TRBJ2-1, with 10 nucleotides matching TRBD2. Looked up from germline, CDR1 is SGHTA and CDR2 is FQGNSA. Trimming cost V 1 base and J 2 bases; bases outside gene matches: 5. This CDR3 has 17 amino acids. The CDR3: CASSLGTSGKPYNEQFF. The DNA for the CDR3 is TGTGCCAGCAGCTTAGGGACTAGCGGTAAACCCTACAATGAGCAGTTCTTC.

This clonotype has a count of ten or more. The V call is TRBV5-5, the J call TRBJ2-2; TRBD1 matches 7 bases. This CDR3 is 15 amino acids long. V was pared by 4 bases and J by 6 bases, with 9 bases of the junction left unmatched. Germline loops: CDR1 SGHKS, CDR2 YYEKEE (reference sequence). The CDR3 coding sequence is TGTGCCAGCAGCGAACAGGGGTTGTGGGCCGGGGAGCTGTTTTTT. Translating it yields CASSEQGLWAGELFF.

The chain employs TRBV4-1 and TRBJ2-2; 7 positions match TRBD2. Germline V lookup: CDR1 MGHRA, CDR2 YSYEKL. The CDR3 spans 17 residues. V lost 4 bases, J lost 6 bases, and 14 bases stayed unmatched. Here the CDR3 DNA reads TGCGCCAGCAGCCGGACGGTACTACTAGCGAGGGCCGGGGAGCTGTTTTTT. Translation gives CASSRTVLLARAGELFF.

The table lists this clonotype with a few counts. The chain joins TRBV18 to TRBJ2-5, with D maybe TRBD1 (6 bases). CDR3 length equals 14 residues. CDR1 is KGHSH and CDR2 is LQKENI in the germline V gene. V lost 6 bases, J lost 5 bases, and 16 bases lay in between. The CDR3 sequence is CASSPSDRRETQYF. CDR3 DNA: TGTGCCAGCTCGCCCTCCGACAGGAGGGAGACCCAGTACTTC.

This clonotype was observed many times. This chain connects TRBV20-1 to TRBJ1-4, with D perhaps matching TRBD1 (6 bases). This CDR3 is built from 13 residues. Per germline, CDR1 DFQATT and CDR2 SNEGSKA (reference sequence). Trimming removed 4 bases from V and 5 bases from J, with 11 bases in between. The CDR3 is CSATQGLNEKLFF. CDR3 bases: TGCAGTGCTACGCAGGGGCTAAATGAAAAACTGTTTTTT.

The sample holds many counts of this clonotype. V and J are TRBV20-1 and TRBJ2-4; 10 bases align to TRBD2. Germline V lookup: CDR1 DFQATT, CDR2 SNEGSKA (reference sequence). This CDR3 comprises 18 residues. Trimming took 2 bases from V and 0 from J; bases not matched to a gene: 10. CDR3 DNA: TGCAGTGCTAGATCGCTAGCGGGAGATTCGATAGCCAAAAACATTCAGTACTTC. Amino acids: CSARSLAGDSIAKNIQYF.

The chain recombines TRBV12-3 or TRBV12-4 with TRBJ1-5; 9 bases are a match to TRBD1. V trimming: 1 base; J trimming: 3 bases; junction bases outside the gene matches: 7. The CDR3 totals 17 residues. CDR3: CASSLEAGTGYNQPQHF. DNA for the CDR3: TGTGCCAGCAGTTTAGAGGCCGGGACAGGGTACAATCAGCCCCAGCATTTT.

At least ten counts were recorded for this clonotype. This chain uses TRBV20-1 with TRBJ2-3; D remains unclear. Trimming shortened V by 4 bases and J by 2 bases, and 13 bases separated the two germline ends. There are 14 residues in the CDR3. Looked up from germline, CDR1 is DFQATT and CDR2 is SNEGSKA (reference sequence). DNA for the CDR3: TGCAGTGCTAAGTTAGCCCTCTACACAGATACGCAGTATTTT. Its translation is CSAKLALYTDTQYF.

This clonotype was seen more than once but under ten times. This chain links TRBV20-1 with TRBJ2-5, with 11 positions matching TRBD2. Germline assignment: CDR1 DFQATT and CDR2 SNEGSKA (reference sequence). V trimming: 5 bases; J trimming: 4 bases; junction bases outside the gene matches: 9. The CDR3 consists of 15 residues. In nucleotides, the CDR3 is TGCAGTGCTCCTCGTACTAGCGGGAGTCGAGAGACCCAGTACTTC. Its translation is CSAPRTSGSRETQYF.

The chain joins TRBV29-1 to TRBJ1-4, with TRBD1 identical over 9 bases. Germline V gene sequence: CDR1 SQVTM, CDR2 ANQGSEA. The junction had 5 bases not matched to a gene; V was cut back by 7 bases and J by 2 bases. The CDR3 is made up of 14 amino acids. The CDR3 loop reads CSASQGATNEKLFF. As DNA, the CDR3 is TGCAGCGCCTCACAGGGGGCGACTAATGAAAAACTGTTTTTT.

This chain joins TRBV12-3 or TRBV12-4 and TRBJ1-2; D possibly corresponds to TRBD1 (5 bases). The CDR3 spans 16 residues. Trimming took off 1 base at V and 2 bases at J, with 14 bases between the two ends. CDR3 residues: CASSLVGAPWNYGYTF. Written as DNA, the CDR3 is TGTGCCAGCAGTTTAGTCGGGGCCCCTTGGAACTATGGCTACACCTTC.

This clonotype was seen at least ten times. The chain combines TRBV20-1 with TRBJ2-3; maybe TRBD2 (5 bases). The length of the CDR3 is 15 residues. The germline CDR1 and CDR2 sequences are DFQATT and SNEGSKA (reference sequence). Deletions cut 5 bases from V and 4 bases from J, with 19 bases between. The CDR3, as DNA: TGCAGTGCTTACCGGCCCCCAGGAGGCTCAGATACGCAGTATTTT. It codes for CSAYRPPGGSDTQYF.

This clonotype was detected many times. This chain joins TRBV29-1 and TRBJ1-1; D possibly corresponds to TRBD1 (5 bases). The CDR3 length is 13 residues. The germline V gene encodes CDR1 SQVTM and CDR2 ANQGSEA. V lost 7 bases to trimming and J lost 1 base, with 13 bases between them. CDR3 sequence reads: CSAVQGANTEAFF. The DNA of the CDR3 is TGCAGCGCCGTTCAAGGGGCGAACACTGAAGCTTTCTTT.

As to this clonotype: Since a much larger clone is just one base distant, this may be a read error. The chain carries TRBV6-5 and TRBJ1-2; possibly TRBD1 for D (5 bases). The germline V gene encodes CDR1 MNHEY and CDR2 SVGAGI. The CDR3 has 14 amino acids. CDR3 nucleotide sequence: TGTGCCAGCAGTTATAAAGGGGAGGGCTATGGCTACCCCTTC. Its translation: CASSYKGEGYGYPF.

This clonotype was found many times. The rearrangement uses TRBV20-1 and TRBJ2-1, with 11 bases matching TRBD2. The trim removed 6 bases at V and 3 bases at J, leaving 4 bases unmatched. The V gene's germline CDR1 is DFQATT and CDR2 SNEGSKA (reference sequence). The CDR3 sequence is 14 residues long. CDR3 nucleotides: TGCAGTGCCGGACTAGCGGGTCTCTACAATGAGCAGTTCTTC. Its translation is CSAGLAGLYNEQFF.

The chain is built from TRBV18 and TRBJ2-7; 13 nucleotides align to TRBD2. This CDR3 spans 19 amino acids. From germline, CDR1 is KGHSH and CDR2 LQKENI. Trimming removed 3 bases from V and 3 bases from J; junction bases left unmatched: 14. The CDR3 sequence: CASSPSGLAGRYHDYEQYF. In nucleotides, the CDR3 is TGTGCCAGCTCACCGTCGGGACTAGCGGGACGATACCATGACTACGAGCAGTACTTC. Looking up the rest from reference TRBV18 and TRBJ2-7 gives the full variable domain: NAGVMQNPRHLVRRRGQEARLRCSPMKGHSHVYWYRQLPEEGLKFMVYLQKENIIDESGMPKERFSAEFPKEGPSILRIQQVVRGDSAAYFCASSPSGLAGRYHDYEQYFGPGTRLTVT.

This sequence joins TRBV24-1 and TRBJ2-4; D is possibly TRBD2 (5 bases). This CDR3 comprises 15 residues. Germline-derived CDR1 and CDR2 are KGHDR and SFDVKD. V was pared by 4 bases and J by 7 bases, with 16 bases between. In DNA form, the CDR3 reads TGTGCCACCAGTGACTCCCCGGGCCGAGGGAACATTCAGTACTTC. Its translation is CATSDSPGRGNIQYF.